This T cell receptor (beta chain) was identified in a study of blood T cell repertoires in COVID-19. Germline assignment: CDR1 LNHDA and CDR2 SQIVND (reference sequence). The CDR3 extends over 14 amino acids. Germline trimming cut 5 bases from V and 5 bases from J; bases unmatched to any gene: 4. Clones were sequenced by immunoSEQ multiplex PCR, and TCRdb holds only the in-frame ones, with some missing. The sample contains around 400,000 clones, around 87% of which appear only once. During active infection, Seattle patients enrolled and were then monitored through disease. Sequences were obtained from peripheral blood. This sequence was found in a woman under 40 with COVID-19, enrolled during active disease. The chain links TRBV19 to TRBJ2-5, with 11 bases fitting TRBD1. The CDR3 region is CASSGQGAEETQYF. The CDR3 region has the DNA TGTGCCAGTAGTGGACAGGGGGCCGAGGAGACCCAGTACTTC.